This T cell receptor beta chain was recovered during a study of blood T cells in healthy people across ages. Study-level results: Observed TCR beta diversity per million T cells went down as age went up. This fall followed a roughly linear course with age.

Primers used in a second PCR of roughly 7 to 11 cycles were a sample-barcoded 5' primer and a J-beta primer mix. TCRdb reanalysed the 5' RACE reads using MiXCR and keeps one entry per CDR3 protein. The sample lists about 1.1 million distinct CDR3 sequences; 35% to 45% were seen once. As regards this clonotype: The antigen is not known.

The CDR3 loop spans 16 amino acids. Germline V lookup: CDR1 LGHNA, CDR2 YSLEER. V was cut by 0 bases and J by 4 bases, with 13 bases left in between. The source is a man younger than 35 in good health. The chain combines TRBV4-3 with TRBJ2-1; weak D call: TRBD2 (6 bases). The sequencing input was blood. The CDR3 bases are TGCGCCAGCAGCCAAGATGCGGAGGGACCGTACAATGAGCAGTTCTTC. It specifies CASSQDAEGPYNEQFF.